A single T cell receptor (beta chain) is shown here with its context. The sample originates from a study of CD8 T cells in ankylosing spondylitis. The CDR3 consists of 15 residues. Germline V lookup: CDR1 MNHEY, CDR2 SMNVEV (reference sequence). V lost 5 bases to trimming and J lost 0 bases, with 13 bases between them. MiXCR, run by TCRdb on the 5' RACE reads, gives a single entry per CDR3 protein. The table shows tens of thousands of distinct CDR3 sequences, with around 30% occurring only once. The source is a male donor with ankylosing spondylitis or in good health (not recorded which). The chain has TRBV27 and TRBJ1-2; the D is unclear. The sequenced sample was blood, either unsorted or a sorted T cell fraction (not recorded which). The CDR3 here is CASSPGGVSNYGYTF. CDR3 DNA sequence: TGTGCCAGCAGTCCCGGCGGGGTCTCTAACTATGGCTACACCTTC.